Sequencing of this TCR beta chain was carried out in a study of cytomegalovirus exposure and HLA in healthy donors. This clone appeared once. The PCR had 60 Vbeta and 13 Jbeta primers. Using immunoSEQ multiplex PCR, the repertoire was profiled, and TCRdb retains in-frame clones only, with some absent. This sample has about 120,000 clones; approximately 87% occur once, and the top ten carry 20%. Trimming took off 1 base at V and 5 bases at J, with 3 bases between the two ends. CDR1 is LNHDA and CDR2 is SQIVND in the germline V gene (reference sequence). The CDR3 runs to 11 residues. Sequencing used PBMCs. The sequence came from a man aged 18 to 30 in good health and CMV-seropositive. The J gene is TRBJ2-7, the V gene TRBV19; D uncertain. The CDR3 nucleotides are TGTGCCAGTAGTATAGCAAACGAGCAGTACTTC. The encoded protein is CASSIANEQYF.